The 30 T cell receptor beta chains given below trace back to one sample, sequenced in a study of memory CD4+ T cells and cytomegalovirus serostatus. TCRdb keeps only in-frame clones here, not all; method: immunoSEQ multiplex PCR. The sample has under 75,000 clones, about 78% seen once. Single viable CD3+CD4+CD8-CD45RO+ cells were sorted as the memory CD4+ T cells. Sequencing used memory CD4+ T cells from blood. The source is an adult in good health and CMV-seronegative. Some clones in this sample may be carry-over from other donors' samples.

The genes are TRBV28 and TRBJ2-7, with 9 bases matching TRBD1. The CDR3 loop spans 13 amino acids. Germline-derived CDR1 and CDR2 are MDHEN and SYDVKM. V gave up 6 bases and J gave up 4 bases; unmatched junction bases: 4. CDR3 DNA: TGTGCCAGCAGGGGACAGGGTGGGTACGAGCAGTACTTC. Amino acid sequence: CASRGQGGYEQYF.

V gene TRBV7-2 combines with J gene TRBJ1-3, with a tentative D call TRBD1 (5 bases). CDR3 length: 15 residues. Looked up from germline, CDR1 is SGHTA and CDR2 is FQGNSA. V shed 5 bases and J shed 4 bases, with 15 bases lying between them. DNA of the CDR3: TGTGCCAGCAGCCTCTCCAGGGTAACCGGAAACACCATATATTTT. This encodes CASSLSRVTGNTIYF.

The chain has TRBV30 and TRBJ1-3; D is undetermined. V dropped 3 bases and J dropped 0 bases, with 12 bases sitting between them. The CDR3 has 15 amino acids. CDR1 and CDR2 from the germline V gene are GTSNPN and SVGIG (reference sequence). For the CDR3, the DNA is TGTGCCTGGAGCACACCTTTATACTCTGGAAACACCATATATTTT. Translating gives CAWSTPLYSGNTIYF.

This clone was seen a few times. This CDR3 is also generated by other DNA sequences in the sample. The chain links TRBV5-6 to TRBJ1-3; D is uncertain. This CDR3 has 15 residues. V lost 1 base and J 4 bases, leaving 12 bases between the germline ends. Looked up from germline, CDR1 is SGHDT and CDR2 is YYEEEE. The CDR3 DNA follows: TGTGCCAGCAGCTTGTTTGGTGGATCGGGAAACACCATATATTTT. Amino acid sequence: CASSLFGGSGNTIYF.

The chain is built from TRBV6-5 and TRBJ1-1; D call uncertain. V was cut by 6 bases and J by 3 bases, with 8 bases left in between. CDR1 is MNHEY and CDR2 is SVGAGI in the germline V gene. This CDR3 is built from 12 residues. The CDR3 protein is CASRRTDTEAFF. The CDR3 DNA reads TGTGCCAGCAGACGGACGGACACTGAAGCTTTCTTT.

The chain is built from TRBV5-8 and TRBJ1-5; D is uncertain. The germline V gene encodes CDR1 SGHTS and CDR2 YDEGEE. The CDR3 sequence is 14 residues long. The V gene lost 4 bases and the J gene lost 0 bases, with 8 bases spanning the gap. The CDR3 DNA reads TGTGCCAGCAGCCCCGGCAATAGCAATCAGCCCCAGCATTTT. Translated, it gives CASSPGNSNQPQHF.

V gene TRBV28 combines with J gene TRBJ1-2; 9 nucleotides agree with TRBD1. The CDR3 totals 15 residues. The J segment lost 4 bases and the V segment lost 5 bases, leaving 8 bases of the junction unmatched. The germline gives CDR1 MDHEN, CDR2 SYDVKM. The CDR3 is CASSPPGQGSYGYTF. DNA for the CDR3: TGTGCCAGCAGTCCCCCGGGACAGGGATCCTATGGCTACACCTTC.

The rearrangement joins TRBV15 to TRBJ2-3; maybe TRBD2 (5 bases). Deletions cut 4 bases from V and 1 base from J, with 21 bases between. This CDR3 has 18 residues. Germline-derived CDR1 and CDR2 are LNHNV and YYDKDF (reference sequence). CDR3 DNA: TGTGCCACCAGCAACCCAGGCGGGCTACGGGAACGCACAGATACGCAGTATTTT. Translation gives CATSNPGGLRERTDTQYF.

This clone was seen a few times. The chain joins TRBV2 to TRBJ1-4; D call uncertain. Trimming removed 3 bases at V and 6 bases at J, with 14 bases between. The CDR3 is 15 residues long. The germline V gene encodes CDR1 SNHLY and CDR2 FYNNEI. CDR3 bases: TGTGCCAGCAGTGAGGGAAACCCTAAGGATGAAAAACTGTTTTTT. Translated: CASSEGNPKDEKLFF.

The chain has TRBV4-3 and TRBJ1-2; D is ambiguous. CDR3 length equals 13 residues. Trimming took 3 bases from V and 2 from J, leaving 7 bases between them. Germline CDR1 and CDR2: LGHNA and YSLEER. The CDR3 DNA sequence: TGCGCCAGCAGCCAGGATATGAACTATGGCTACACCTTC. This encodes CASSQDMNYGYTF.

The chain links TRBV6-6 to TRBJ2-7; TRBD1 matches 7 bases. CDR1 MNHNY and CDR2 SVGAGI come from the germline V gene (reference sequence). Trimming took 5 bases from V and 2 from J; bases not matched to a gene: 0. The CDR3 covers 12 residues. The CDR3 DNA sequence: TGTGCCAGCAGTGGGACAGCCTACGAGCAGTACTTC. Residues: CASSGTAYEQYF.

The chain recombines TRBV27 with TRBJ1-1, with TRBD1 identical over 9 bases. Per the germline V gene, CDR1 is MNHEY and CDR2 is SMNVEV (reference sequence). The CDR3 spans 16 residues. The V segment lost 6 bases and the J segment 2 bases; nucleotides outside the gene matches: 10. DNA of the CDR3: TGTGCCAGCAGCCCCGGGGACAGGGTGTTTAACACTGAAGCTTTCTTT. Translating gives CASSPGDRVFNTEAFF.

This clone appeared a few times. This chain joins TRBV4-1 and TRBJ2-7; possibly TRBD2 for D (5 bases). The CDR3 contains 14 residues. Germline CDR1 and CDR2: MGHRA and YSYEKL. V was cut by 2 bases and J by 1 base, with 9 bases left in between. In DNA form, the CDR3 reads TGCGCCAGCAGCCAATGGCGGGCGTCCTACGAGCAGTACTTC. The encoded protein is CASSQWRASYEQYF.

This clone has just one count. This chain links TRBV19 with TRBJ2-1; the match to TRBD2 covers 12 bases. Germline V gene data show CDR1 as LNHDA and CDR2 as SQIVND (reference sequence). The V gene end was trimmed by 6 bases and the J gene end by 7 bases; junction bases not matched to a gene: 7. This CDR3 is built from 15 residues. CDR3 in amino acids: CASSPRTSGKNEQFF. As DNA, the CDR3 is TGTGCCAGTAGCCCTAGGACTAGCGGGAAGAATGAGCAGTTCTTC.

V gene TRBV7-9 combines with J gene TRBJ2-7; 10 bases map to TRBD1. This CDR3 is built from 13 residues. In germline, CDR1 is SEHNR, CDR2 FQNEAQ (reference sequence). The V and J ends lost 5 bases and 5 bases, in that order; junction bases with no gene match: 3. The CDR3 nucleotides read TGTGCCAGCAGCGTGGGACAGGGGAACGAGCAGTACTTC. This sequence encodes CASSVGQGNEQYF.

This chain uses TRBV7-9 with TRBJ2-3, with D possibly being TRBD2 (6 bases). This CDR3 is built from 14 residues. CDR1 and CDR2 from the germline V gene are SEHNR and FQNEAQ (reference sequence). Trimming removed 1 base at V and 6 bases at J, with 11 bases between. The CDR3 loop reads CASSLGIAVDTQYF. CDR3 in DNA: TGTGCCAGCAGCTTAGGGATAGCGGTGGATACGCAGTATTTT.

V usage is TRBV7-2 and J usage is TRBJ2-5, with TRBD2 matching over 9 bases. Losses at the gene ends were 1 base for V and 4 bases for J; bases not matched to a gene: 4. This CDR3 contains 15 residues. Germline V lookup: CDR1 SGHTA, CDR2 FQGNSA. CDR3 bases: TGTGCCAGCAGCTTAGGCCTAGCGGGGTTAGAGACCCAGTACTTC. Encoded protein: CASSLGLAGLETQYF.

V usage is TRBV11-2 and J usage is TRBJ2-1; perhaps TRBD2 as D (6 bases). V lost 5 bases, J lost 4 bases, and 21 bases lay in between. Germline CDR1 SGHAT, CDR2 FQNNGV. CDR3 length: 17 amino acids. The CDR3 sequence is CASSDISRRREYNEQFF. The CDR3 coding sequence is TGTGCCAGCAGCGATATTAGCAGGAGGAGGGAGTACAATGAGCAGTTCTTC.

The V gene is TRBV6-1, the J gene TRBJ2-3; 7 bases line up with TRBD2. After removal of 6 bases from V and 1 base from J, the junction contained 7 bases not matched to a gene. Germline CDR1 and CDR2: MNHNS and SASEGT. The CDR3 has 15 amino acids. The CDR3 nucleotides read TGTGCCAGCAGGGAACGGGGGGTGGGCACAGATACGCAGTATTTT. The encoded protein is CASRERGVGTDTQYF.

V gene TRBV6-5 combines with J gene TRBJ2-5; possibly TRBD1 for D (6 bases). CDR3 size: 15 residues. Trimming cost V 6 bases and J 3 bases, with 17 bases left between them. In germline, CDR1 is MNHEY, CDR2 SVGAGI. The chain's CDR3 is CASRMGVQGEETQYF. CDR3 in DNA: TGTGCCAGCAGAATGGGAGTACAGGGAGAAGAGACCCAGTACTTC.

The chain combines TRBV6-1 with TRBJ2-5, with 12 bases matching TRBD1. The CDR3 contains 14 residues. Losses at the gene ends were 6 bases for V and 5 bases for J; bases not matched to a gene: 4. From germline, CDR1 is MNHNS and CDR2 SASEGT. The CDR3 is CASSWDRGPETQYF. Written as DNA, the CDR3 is TGTGCCAGCAGCTGGGACAGGGGGCCGGAGACCCAGTACTTC.

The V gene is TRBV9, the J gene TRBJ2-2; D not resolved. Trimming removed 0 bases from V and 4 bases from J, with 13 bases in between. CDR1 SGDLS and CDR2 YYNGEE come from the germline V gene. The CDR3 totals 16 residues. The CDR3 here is CASSVAAASLTGELFF. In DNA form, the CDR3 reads TGTGCCAGCAGCGTAGCCGCAGCAAGCCTCACCGGGGAGCTGTTTTTT.

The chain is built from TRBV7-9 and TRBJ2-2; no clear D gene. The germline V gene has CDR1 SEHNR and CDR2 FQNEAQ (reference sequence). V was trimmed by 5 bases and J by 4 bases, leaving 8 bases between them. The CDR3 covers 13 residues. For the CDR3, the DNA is TGTGCCAGCAGCAACGCGCCCACCGGGGAGCTGTTTTTT. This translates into CASSNAPTGELFF.

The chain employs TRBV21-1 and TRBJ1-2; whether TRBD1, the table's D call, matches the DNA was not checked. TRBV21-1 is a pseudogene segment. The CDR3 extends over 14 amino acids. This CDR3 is CASSKPQQGYGYTF. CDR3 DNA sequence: TGTGCCAGCAGCAAACCCCAACAGGGGTATGGCTACACCTTC.

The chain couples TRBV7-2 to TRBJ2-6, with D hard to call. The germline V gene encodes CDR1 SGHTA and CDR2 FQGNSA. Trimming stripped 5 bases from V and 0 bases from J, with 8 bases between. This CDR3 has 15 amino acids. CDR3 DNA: TGTGCCAGCAGCATAAGGGTCTCTGGGGCCAACGTCCTGACTTTC. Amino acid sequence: CASSIRVSGANVLTF.

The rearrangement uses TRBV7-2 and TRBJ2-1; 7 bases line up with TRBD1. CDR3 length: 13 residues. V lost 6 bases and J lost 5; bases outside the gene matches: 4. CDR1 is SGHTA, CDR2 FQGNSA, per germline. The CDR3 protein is CASSPDRDNEQFF. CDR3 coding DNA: TGTGCCAGCAGTCCCGACAGGGACAATGAGCAGTTCTTC. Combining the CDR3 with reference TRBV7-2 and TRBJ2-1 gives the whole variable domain GAGVSQSPSNKVTEKGKDVELRCDPISGHTALYWYRQSLGQGLEFLIYFQGNSAPDKSGLPSDRFSAERTGGSVSTLTIQRTQQEDSAVYLCASSPDRDNEQFFGPGTRLTVL.

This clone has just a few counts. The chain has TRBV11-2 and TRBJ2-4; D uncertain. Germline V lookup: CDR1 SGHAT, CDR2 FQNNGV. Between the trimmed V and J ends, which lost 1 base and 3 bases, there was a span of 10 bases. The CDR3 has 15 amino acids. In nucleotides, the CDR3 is TGTGCCAGCAGCTTAGGGATACTGGGCAAAAACATTCAGTACTTC. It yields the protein CASSLGILGKNIQYF.

The CDR3 nucleotides read TGTGCCAGCAGCCAAGAAAGGAGAGAAGCTTTCTTT. The encoded protein is CASSQERREAFF. The chain employs TRBV4-2 and TRBJ1-1; D is uncertain. V shed 0 bases and J shed 8 bases, with 7 bases lying between them. From germline, CDR1 is LGHNA and CDR2 YNFKEQ. This CDR3 has 12 residues.

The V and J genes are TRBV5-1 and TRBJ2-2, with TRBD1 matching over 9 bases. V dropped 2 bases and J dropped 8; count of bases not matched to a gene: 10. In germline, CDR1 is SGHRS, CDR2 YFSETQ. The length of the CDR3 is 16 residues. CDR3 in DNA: TGCGCCAGCAGCTTAGAGGGACAGGGATCTCTAGGGGAGCTGTTTTTT. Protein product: CASSLEGQGSLGELFF.

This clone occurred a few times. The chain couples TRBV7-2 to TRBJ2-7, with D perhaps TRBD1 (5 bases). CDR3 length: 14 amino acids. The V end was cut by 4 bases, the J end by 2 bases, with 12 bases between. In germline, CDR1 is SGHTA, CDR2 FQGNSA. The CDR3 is CASSSDNPPYEQYF. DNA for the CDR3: TGTGCCAGCAGCTCGGACAACCCACCCTACGAGCAGTACTTC.